This T cell receptor (beta chain) comes out of a study of T cells in Graves' hyperthyroidism and ophthalmopathy. Study-wide points: From stable hyperthyroidism, ophthalmopathy was separated by a 13 V-J model.

This clonotype came up a few times. Its target is not known. Any patient presenting with uncontrolled infection, other autoimmune disease, pregnancy or lactation was left out. Using around 10 ml of fresh peripheral blood, PBMCs were prepared. The V segment lost 0 bases and the J segment 4 bases; nucleotides outside the gene matches: 7. The CDR3 consists of 16 residues. Per germline, CDR1 MDHEN and CDR2 SYDVKM. From RNA transcripts, TCR beta CDR3 regions were amplified. A first-round RT-PCR of the TCR CDR3 used the HTBI primer set. TCRdb reprocessed the multiplex PCR reads via MiXCR and lists one record per CDR3 protein. The sample yields approximately 600,000 distinct CDR3 sequences, 20% seen once.

The chain is built from TRBV28 and TRBJ2-5; 8 bases line up with TRBD1. The sample consisted of blood. The receptor was derived from a man under 40 with Graves' ophthalmopathy. DNA for the CDR3: TGTGCCAGCAGTTTATGGGGCAGGGGGCGGCTAGAGACCCAGTACTTC. It encodes CASSLWGRGRLETQYF. Together with reference TRBV28 and TRBJ2-5, the CDR3 gives the full variable domain: DVKVTQSSRYLVKRTGEKVFLECVQDMDHENMFWYRQDPGLGLRLIYFSYDVKMKEKGDIPEGYSVSREKKERFSLILESASTNQTSMYLCASSLWGRGRLETQYFGPGTRLLVL.